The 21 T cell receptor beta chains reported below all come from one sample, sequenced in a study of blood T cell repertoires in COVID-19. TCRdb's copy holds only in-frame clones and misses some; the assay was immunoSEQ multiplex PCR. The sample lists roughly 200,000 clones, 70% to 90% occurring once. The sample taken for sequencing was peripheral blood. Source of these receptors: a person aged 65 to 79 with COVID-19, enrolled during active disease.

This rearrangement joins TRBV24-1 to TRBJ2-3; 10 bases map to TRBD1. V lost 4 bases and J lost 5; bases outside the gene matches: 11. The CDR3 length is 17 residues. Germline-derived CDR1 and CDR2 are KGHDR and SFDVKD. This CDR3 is CATSDRMSGQGGDTQYF. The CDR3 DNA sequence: TGTGCCACCAGTGACCGCATGAGTGGACAGGGGGGAGATACGCAGTATTTT.

The CDR3 DNA follows: TGTGCCAGCAGATTACAGGAGATGAACACTGAAGCTTTCTTT. Its protein is CASRLQEMNTEAFF. The chain is built from TRBV5-4 and TRBJ1-1, with D perhaps matching TRBD1 (5 bases). The V end lost 5 bases, the J end lost 0 bases, and 11 bases lay between the germline ends. The germline V gene encodes CDR1 SGHNT and CDR2 YYREEE (reference sequence). This CDR3 contains 14 residues. Filled out from reference TRBV5-4 and TRBJ1-1, the complete variable domain reads ETGVTQSPTHLIKTRGQQVTLRCSSQSGHNTVSWYQQALGQGPQFIFQYYREEENGRGNFPPRFSGLQFPNYSSELNVNALELDDSALYLCASRLQEMNTEAFFGQGTRLTVV.

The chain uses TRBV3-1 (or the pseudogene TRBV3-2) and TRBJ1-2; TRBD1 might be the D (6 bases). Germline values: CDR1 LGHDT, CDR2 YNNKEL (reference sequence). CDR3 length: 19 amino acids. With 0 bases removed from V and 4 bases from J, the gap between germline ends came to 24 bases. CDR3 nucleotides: TGTGCCAGCAGCCAAGAGCGGCGGGGGCGGCCGGGGACATCCTATGGCTACACCTTC. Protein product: CASSQERRGRPGTSYGYTF.

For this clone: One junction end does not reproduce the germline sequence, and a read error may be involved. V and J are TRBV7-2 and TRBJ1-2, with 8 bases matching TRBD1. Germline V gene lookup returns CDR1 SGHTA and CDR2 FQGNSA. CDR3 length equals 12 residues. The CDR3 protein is CASSLEVGGQAF. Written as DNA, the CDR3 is TGTGCCAGCAGCTTAGAGGTCGGGGGACAGGCCTTC.

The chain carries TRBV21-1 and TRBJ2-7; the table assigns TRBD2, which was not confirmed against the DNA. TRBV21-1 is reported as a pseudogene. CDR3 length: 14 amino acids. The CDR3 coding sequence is TGTGCCAGCAGCGGCGGGAGGGTACCCTACGAGCAGTACTTC. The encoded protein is CASSGGRVPYEQYF.

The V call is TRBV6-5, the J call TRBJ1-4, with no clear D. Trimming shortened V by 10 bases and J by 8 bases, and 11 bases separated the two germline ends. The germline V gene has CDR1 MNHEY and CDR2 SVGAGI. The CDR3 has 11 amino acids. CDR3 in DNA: TGTGCCACATCCTCGGGAGAAAAACTGTTTTTT. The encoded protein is CATSSGEKLFF.

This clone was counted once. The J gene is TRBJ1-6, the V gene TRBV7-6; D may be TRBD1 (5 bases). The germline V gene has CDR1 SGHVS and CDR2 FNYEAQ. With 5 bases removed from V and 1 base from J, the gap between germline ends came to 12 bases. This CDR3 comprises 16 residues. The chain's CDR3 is CASSPRGRSYNSPLHF. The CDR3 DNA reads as TGTGCCAGCAGCCCCCGGGGGAGGTCCTATAATTCACCCCTCCACTTT.

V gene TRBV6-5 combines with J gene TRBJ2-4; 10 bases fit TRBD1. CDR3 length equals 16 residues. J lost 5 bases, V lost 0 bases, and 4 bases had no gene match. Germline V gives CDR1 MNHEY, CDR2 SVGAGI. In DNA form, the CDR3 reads TGTGCCAGCAGTTACTCGACGGGGACAGGGGAAAACATTCAGTACTTC. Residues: CASSYSTGTGENIQYF.

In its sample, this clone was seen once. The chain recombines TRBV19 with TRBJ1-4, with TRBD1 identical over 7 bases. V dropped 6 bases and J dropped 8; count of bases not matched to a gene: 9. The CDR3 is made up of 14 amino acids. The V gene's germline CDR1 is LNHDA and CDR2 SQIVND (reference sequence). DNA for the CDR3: TGTGCCAGTAGAAGACAGGGTATCGGGGAAAAACTGTTTTTT. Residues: CASRRQGIGEKLFF.

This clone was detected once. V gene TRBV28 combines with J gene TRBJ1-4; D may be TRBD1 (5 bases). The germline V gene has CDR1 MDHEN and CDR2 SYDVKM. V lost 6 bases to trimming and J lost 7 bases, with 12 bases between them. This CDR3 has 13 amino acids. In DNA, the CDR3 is TGTGCCAGCAGGCAGGGAGGGAGTGAAAAACTGTTTTTT. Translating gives CASRQGGSEKLFF. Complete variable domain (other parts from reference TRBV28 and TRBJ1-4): DVKVTQSSRYLVKRTGEKVFLECVQDMDHENMFWYRQDPGLGLRLIYFSYDVKMKEKGDIPEGYSVSREKKERFSLILESASTNQTSMYLCASRQGGSEKLFFGSGTQLSVL.

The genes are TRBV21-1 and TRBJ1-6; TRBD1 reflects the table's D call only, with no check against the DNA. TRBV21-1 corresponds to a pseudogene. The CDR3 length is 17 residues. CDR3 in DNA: TGTGCCAGCAGCAAAGCGTGGGACAGGGACTTGAATTCACCCCTCCACTTT. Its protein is CASSKAWDRDLNSPLHF.

The CDR3 is CASRPTSGSHTDTQYF. Written as DNA, the CDR3 is TGTGCCAGCAGACCAACTAGCGGGAGCCACACAGATACGCAGTATTTT. The V call is TRBV2, the J call TRBJ2-3, with 11 bases identical to TRBD2. The germline CDR1 and CDR2 sequences are SNHLY and FYNNEI. There are 16 residues in the CDR3. After removal of 6 bases from V and 2 bases from J, the junction contained 7 bases not matched to a gene.

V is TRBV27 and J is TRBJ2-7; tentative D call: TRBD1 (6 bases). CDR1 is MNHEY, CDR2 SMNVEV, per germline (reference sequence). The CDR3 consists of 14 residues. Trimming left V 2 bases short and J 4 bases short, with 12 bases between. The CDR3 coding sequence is TGTGCCAGCAGTTTAAGGGGGTTCTGGTACGAGCAGTACTTC. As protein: CASSLRGFWYEQYF.

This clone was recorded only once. CDR3 coding DNA: TGTGCCAGCAGTCTGGACAGGACTAATTCACCCCTCCACTTT. It specifies CASSLDRTNSPLHF. V gene TRBV6-5 combines with J gene TRBJ1-6, with 7 bases lining up with TRBD1. The germline V gene encodes CDR1 MNHEY and CDR2 SVGAGI. Trimming cost V 5 bases and J 6 bases; bases outside gene matches: 4. The CDR3 has 14 residues.

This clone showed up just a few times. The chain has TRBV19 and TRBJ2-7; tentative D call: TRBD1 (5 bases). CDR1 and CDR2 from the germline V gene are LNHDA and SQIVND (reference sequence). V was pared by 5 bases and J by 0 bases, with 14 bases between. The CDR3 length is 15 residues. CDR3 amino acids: CASSSDTTSSYEQYF. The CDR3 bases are TGTGCCAGTAGTTCGGACACAACAAGCTCCTACGAGCAGTACTTC.

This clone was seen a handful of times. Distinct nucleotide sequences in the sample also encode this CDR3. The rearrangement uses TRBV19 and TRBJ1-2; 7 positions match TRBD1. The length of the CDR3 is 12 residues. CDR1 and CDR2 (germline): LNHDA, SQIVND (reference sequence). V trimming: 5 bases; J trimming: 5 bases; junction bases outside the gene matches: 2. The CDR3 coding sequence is TGTGCCAGTAGTCGGGACAGATATGGCTACACCTTC. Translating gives CASSRDRYGYTF.

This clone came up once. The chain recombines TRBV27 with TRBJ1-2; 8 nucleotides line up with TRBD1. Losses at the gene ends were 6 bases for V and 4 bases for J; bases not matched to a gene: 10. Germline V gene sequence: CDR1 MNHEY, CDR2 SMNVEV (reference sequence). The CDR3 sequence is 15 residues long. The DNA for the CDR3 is TGTGCCAGCAGCCGAACAGGGGGGATGTCCTATGGCTACACCTTC. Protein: CASSRTGGMSYGYTF.

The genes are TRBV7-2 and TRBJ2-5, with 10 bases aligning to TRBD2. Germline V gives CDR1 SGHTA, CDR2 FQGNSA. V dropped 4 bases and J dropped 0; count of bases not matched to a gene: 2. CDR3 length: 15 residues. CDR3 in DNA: TGTGCCAGCAGCTGGCTAGCGGGAGACCAAGAGACCCAGTACTTC. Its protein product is CASSWLAGDQETQYF.

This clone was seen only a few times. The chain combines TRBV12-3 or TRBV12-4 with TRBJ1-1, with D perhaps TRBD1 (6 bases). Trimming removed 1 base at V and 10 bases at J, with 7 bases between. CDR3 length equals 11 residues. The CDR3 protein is CASSLGGPAFF. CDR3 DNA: TGTGCCAGCAGTTTAGGGGGGCCAGCTTTCTTT.

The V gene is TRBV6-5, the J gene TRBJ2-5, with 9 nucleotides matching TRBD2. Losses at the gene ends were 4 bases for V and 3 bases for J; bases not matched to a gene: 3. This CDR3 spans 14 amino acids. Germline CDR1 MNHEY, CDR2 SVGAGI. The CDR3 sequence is CASSLIAGEETQYF. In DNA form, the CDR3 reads TGTGCCAGCAGTTTAATAGCGGGAGAAGAGACCCAGTACTTC.

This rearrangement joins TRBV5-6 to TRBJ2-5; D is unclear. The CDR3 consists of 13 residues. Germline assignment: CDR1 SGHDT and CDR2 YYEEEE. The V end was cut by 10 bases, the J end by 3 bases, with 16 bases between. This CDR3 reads CASCRRGEETQYF. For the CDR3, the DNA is TGTGCCTCATGTAGGCGAGGAGAAGAGACCCAGTACTTC.